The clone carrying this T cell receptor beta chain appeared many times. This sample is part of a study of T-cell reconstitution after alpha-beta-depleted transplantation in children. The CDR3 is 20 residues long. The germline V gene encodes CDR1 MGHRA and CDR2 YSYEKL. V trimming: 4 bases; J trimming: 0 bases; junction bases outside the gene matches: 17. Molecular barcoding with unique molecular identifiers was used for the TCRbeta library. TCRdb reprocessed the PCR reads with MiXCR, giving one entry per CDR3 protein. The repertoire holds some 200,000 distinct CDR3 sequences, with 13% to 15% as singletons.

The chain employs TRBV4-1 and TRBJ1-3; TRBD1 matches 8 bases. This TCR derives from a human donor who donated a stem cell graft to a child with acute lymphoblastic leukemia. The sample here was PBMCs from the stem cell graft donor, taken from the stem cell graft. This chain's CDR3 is CASSRLYSGRQGSSGNTIYF. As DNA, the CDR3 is TGCGCCAGCAGCCGATTGTATAGTGGCCGACAGGGGAGCTCTGGAAACACCATATATTTT.